The 14 T cell receptor beta chains given below trace back to one sample, sequenced in a study of OX40 agonist ivuxolimab in advanced cancers. Here immunoSEQ multiplex PCR was the method, and the copy in TCRdb shows in-frame clones only, minus some. Of fewer than 90,000 clones in the sample, approximately 86% were seen once. The sequences come from CD4+ or CD8+ T cells sorted from blood, collected in a trial of the OX40 agonist ivuxolimab. These receptors all come from an adult with an advanced solid tumor such as melanoma, head and neck, liver or kidney cancer.

The chain is built from TRBV29-1 and TRBJ2-5; 8 bases fit TRBD1. After removal of 6 bases from V and 4 bases from J, the junction contained 4 bases not matched to a gene. The CDR3 runs to 12 residues. CDR1 and CDR2 from the germline V gene are SQVTM and ANQGSEA. The CDR3 sequence: CSVGQGPETQYF. The CDR3 region has the DNA TGCAGCGTAGGACAGGGTCCAGAGACCCAGTACTTC.

This chain connects TRBV6-5 to TRBJ1-1; unclear D gene. Trimming took off 5 bases at V and 4 bases at J, with 8 bases between the two ends. There are 12 residues in the CDR3. Germline CDR1 and CDR2: MNHEY and SVGAGI. The CDR3 DNA is TGTGCCAGCAGTACCAGTCCCACTGAAGCTTTCTTT. Translated: CASSTSPTEAFF.

The chain couples TRBV7-6 to TRBJ2-1, with a possible D match to TRBD1 (6 bases). The CDR3 consists of 15 residues. CDR1 is SGHVS and CDR2 is FNYEAQ in the germline V gene. V lost 1 base to trimming and J lost 7 bases, with 14 bases between them. The CDR3 here is CASSLVQGPENEQFF. The CDR3 DNA follows: TGTGCCAGCAGCTTAGTACAGGGTCCGGAAAATGAGCAGTTCTTC.

The J gene is TRBJ1-3, the V gene TRBV25-1; D remains unclear. Trimming shortened V by 4 bases and J by 0 bases, and 16 bases separated the two germline ends. The germline V gene encodes CDR1 MGHDK and CDR2 SYGVNS. The CDR3 loop spans 17 amino acids. CDR3 region: CASSVVTGGSSGNTIYF. CDR3 DNA: TGTGCCAGCAGTGTGGTAACCGGAGGGAGCTCTGGAAACACCATATATTTT.

CDR3 in DNA: TGTGCCAGTAGTATGAGTGTAGCCAAAAACATTCAGTACTTC. Protein sequence: CASSMSVAKNIQYF. The rearrangement links TRBV19 to TRBJ2-4; D unclear. From germline, CDR1 is LNHDA and CDR2 SQIVND (reference sequence). The CDR3 loop spans 14 amino acids. V lost 3 bases and J lost 0, with 6 bases in between.

V usage is TRBV14 and J usage is TRBJ2-4, with no clear D. The germline CDR1 and CDR2 sequences are SGHDN and FVKESK. V gave up 1 base and J gave up 8 bases, with 9 bases separating them. The CDR3 runs 13 residues. Here the CDR3 DNA reads TGTGCCAGCAGCCAAGGACTGATTGACATTCAGTACTTC. Translated: CASSQGLIDIQYF.

V usage is TRBV30 and J usage is TRBJ2-5; the match to TRBD1 covers 7 bases. Germline CDR1 and CDR2: GTSNPN and SVGIG (reference sequence). J was trimmed by 5 bases and V by 3 bases; bases with no gene match: 6. This CDR3 region has 13 residues. CDR3 in amino acids: CAWRTTGAETQYF. The CDR3 region has the DNA TGTGCCTGGAGGACTACAGGGGCGGAGACCCAGTACTTC.

This sequence joins TRBV14 and TRBJ2-2; unclear D gene. V lost 4 bases and J 2 bases, leaving 5 bases between the germline ends. Germline V gene data show CDR1 as SGHDN and CDR2 as FVKESK. The CDR3 consists of 13 residues. The CDR3 DNA follows: TGTGCCAGCAGCCGCCGCAACACCGGGGAGCTGTTTTTT. Translated, it gives CASSRRNTGELFF.

The gene calls are TRBV18 and TRBJ2-4, with 10 bases that match TRBD1. Germline CDR1 is KGHSH and CDR2 is LQKENI. V dropped 4 bases and J dropped 1; count of bases not matched to a gene: 19. This CDR3 has 21 residues. CDR3 nucleotide sequence: TGTGCCAGCTCACTAGACAGGGGGCGACCCGAAGGAAGTTCGGCCAAAAACATTCAGTACTTC. Translation: CASSLDRGRPEGSSAKNIQYF.

This chain links TRBV28 with TRBJ1-1, with 9 bases aligning to TRBD1. This CDR3 is built from 13 residues. The V gene's germline CDR1 is MDHEN and CDR2 SYDVKM. The V segment lost 6 bases and the J segment 5 bases; nucleotides outside the gene matches: 4. The chain's CDR3 is CASSRQGGTEAFF. In DNA form, the CDR3 reads TGTGCCAGCAGCCGACAGGGGGGAACTGAAGCTTTCTTT.

The V and J genes are TRBV6-1 and TRBJ1-4; D not resolved. This CDR3 has 15 residues. CDR1 is MNHNS and CDR2 is SASEGT in the germline V gene. Trimming cost V 1 base and J 10 bases, with 16 bases left between them. The CDR3 nucleotides are TGTGCCAGCAGTGAAGGGCGGCAGCTAAACGTAAAACTGTTTTTT. Amino acid sequence: CASSEGRQLNVKLFF.

With regard to this clone: At one end the junction does not follow the germline gene, possibly because of a read error. This chain links TRBV7-7 with TRBJ2-5; D not certain. The CDR3 contains 14 residues. The germline V gene has CDR1 SSHAT and CDR2 FNYEAQ (reference sequence). CDR3 sequence: CASSLITNQETQYF. The CDR3 nucleotides read TGTGCTAGCAGCTTAATTACAAATCAAGAGACCCAGTACTTC.

V gene TRBV6-5 combines with J gene TRBJ1-3; D perhaps matches TRBD1 (6 bases). V dropped 6 bases and J dropped 10 bases, with 13 bases sitting between them. Germline V gene lookup returns CDR1 MNHEY and CDR2 SVGAGI. The CDR3 spans 12 residues. In DNA, the CDR3 is TGTGCCAGCAGATCCCAGGGGAAGACCATATATTTT. Its translation: CASRSQGKTIYF.

V is TRBV7-9 and J is TRBJ2-3; tentative D call: TRBD2 (6 bases). This CDR3 has 15 amino acids. Trimming cost V 4 bases and J 2 bases, with 13 bases left between them. From germline, CDR1 is SEHNR and CDR2 FQNEAQ (reference sequence). CDR3 coding DNA: TGTGCCAGCAGCTCCGGGGACTTCTTCACAGATACGCAGTATTTT. Amino acid sequence: CASSSGDFFTDTQYF.